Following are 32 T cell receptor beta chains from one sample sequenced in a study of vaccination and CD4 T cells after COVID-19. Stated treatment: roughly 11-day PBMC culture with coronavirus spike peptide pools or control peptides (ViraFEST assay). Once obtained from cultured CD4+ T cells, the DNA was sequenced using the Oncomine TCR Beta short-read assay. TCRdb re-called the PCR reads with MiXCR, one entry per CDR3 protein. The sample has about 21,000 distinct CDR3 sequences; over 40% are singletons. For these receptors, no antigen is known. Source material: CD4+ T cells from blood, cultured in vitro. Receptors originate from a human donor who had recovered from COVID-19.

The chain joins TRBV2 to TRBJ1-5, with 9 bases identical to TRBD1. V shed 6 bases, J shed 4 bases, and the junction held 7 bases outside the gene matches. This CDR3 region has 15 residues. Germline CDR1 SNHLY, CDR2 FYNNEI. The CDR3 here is CASSRTGVRNQPQHF. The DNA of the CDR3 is TGTGCCAGCAGCCGGACAGGGGTGCGGAATCAGCCCCAGCATTTT.

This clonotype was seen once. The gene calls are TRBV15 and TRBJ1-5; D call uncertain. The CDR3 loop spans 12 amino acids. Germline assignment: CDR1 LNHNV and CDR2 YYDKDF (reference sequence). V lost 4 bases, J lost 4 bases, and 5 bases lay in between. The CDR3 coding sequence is TGTGCCACCAGCACCGGGAATCAGCCCCAGCATTTT. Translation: CATSTGNQPQHF.

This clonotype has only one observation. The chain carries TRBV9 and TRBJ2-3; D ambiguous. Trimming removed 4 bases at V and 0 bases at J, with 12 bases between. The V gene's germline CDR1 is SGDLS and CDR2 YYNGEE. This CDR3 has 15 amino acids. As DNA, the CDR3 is TGTGCCAGCAGCCCCCGGGCAGTTAGCACAGATACGCAGTATTTT. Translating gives CASSPRAVSTDTQYF.

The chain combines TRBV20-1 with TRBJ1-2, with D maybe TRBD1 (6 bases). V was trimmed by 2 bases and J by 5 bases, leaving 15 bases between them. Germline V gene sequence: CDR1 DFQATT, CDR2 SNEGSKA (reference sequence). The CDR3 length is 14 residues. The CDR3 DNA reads TGCAGTGCTAGATTCGGGTTAAGGGGGTATGGCTACACCTTC. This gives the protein CSARFGLRGYGYTF.

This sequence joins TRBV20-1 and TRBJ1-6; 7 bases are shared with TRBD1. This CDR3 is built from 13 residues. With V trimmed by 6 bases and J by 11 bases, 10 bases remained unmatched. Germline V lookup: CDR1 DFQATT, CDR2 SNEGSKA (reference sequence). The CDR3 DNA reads TGCAGTGCCGATCCAACAGGGGTTGCACCCCTCCACTTT. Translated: CSADPTGVAPLHF.

CDR3 coding DNA: TGTGCCAGCAGCTTTGGGCGGGGGCTCACAGATACGCAGTATTTT. Translating gives CASSFGRGLTDTQYF. V usage is TRBV7-9 and J usage is TRBJ2-3, with D possibly matching TRBD2 (7 bases). V lost 3 bases to trimming and J lost 2 bases, with 12 bases between them. The CDR3 sequence is 15 residues long. Germline CDR1 reads SEHNR; CDR2 reads FQNEAQ (reference sequence).

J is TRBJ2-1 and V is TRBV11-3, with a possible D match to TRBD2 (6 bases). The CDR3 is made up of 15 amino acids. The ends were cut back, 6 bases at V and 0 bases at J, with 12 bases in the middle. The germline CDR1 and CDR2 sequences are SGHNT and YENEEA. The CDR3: CASRSGRNSYNEQFF. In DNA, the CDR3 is TGTGCCAGCAGGTCAGGGAGGAACTCCTACAATGAGCAGTTCTTC.

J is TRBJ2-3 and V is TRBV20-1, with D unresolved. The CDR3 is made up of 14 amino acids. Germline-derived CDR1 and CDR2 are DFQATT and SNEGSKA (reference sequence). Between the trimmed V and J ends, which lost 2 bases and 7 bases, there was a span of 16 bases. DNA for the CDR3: TGCAGTGCTAGATTCCCTAGGAGTGAGTATACGCAGTATTTT. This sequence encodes CSARFPRSEYTQYF.

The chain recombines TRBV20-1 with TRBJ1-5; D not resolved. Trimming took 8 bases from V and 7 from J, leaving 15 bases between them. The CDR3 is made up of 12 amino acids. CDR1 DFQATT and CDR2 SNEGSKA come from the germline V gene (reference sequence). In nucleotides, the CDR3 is TGCAGTAGCGTGAGCGGCACGCAGCCCCAGCATTTT. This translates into CSSVSGTQPQHF.

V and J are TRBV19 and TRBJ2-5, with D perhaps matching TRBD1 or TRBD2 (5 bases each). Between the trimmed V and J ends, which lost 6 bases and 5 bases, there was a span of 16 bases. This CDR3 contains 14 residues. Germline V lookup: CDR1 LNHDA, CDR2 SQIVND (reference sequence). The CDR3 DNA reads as TGTGCCAGTAGGGGTACTAGGGGCGGCGAGACCCAGTACTTC. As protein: CASRGTRGGETQYF.

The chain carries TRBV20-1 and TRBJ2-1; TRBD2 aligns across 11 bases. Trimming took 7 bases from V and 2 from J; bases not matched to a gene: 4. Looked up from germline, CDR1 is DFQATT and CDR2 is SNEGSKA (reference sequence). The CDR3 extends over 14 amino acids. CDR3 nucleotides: TGCAGTGTTGGGACTAGCGGAACCTACAATGAGCAGTTCTTC. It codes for CSVGTSGTYNEQFF.

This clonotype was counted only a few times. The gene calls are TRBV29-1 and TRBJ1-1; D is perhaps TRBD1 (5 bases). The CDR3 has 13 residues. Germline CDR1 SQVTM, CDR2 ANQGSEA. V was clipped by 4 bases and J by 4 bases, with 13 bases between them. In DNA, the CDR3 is TGCAGCGTTGCCAGAGGAGACAGCACTGAAGCTTTCTTT. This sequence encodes CSVARGDSTEAFF.

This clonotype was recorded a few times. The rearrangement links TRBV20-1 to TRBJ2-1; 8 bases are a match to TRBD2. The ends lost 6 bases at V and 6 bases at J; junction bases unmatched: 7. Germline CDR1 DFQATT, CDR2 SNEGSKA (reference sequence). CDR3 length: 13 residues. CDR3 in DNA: TGCAGTGCCGATAGCGGGATGGTCAATGAGCAGTTCTTC. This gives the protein CSADSGMVNEQFF.

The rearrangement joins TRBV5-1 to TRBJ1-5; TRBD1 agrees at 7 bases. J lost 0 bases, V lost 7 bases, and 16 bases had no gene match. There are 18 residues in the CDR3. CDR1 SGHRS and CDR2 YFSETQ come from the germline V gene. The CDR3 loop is CASSPGDSLLGSNQPQHF. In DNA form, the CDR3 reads TGCGCCAGCTCGCCCGGGGACAGTCTCCTAGGTAGCAATCAGCCCCAGCATTTT.

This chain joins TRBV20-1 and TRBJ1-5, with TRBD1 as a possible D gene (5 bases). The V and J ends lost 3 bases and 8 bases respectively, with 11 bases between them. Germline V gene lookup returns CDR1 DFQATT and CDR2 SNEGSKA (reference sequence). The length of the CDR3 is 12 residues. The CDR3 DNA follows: TGCAGTGCTAGGGGGCGCCTCGAGCCCCAGCATTTT. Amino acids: CSARGRLEPQHF.

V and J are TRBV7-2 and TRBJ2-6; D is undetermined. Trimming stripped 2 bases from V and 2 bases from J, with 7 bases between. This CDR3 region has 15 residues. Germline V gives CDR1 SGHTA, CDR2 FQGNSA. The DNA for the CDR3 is TGTGCCAGCAGCTTATCAGGTCCTGGGGCCAACGTCCTGACTTTC. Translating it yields CASSLSGPGANVLTF.

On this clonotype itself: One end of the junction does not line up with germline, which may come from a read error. In DNA form, the CDR3 reads TGTGCCAGCACCCTGGGCACCGGGGAGCCGTTTTTT. Its protein product is CASTLGTGEPFF. The gene calls are TRBV6-1 and TRBJ2-2, with D tentatively TRBD2 (5 bases). CDR3 size: 12 residues. The germline V gene has CDR1 MNHNS and CDR2 SASEGT.

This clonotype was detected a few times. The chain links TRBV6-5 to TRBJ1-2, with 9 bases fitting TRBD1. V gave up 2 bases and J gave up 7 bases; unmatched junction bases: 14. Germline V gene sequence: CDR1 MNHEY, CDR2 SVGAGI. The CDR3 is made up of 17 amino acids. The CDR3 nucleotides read TGTGCCAGCAGTTACCGGACAGGGGCGACTTCAGGGGTTGGCTACACCTTC. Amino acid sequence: CASSYRTGATSGVGYTF.

This chain's CDR3 is CASSTRMGDTQYF. CDR3 sequence (DNA): TGTGCCAGCAGCACCCGAATGGGAGATACGCAGTATTTT. The V call is TRBV6-4, the J call TRBJ2-3; D ambiguous. This CDR3 contains 13 residues. Trimming cost V 6 bases and J 5 bases, with 12 bases left between them. Germline V lookup: CDR1 MRHNA, CDR2 SNTAGT.

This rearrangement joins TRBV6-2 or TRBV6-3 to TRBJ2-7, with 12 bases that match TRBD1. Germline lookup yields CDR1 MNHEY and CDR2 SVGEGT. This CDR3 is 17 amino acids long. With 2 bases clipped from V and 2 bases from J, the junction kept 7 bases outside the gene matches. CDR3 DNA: TGTGCCAGCAGTTACCAAGTGGGACAGGGGGCGGCCTACGAGCAGTACTTC. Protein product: CASSYQVGQGAAYEQYF.

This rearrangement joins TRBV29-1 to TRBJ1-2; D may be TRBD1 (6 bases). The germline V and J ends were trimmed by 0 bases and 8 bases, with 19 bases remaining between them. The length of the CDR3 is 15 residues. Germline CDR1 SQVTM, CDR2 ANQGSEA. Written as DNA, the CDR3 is TGCAGCGTTGAAGAGGGTTTGGGGAGAAGGGGGGGCTACACCTTC. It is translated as CSVEEGLGRRGGYTF.

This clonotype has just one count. This CDR3 reads CASSSVRSGNNQPQHF. The CDR3 region has the DNA TGTGCCAGCAGTTCCGTTCGAAGTGGCAACAATCAGCCCCAGCATTTT. The chain couples TRBV6-5 to TRBJ1-5; no reliable D call. The CDR3 spans 16 residues. V lost 4 bases, J lost 3 bases, and 16 bases lay in between. Germline CDR1 MNHEY, CDR2 SVGAGI.

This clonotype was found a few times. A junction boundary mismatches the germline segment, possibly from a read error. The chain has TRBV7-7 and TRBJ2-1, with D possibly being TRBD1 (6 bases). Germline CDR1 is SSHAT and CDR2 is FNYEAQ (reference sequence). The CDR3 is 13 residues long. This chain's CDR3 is CASSSGTSGLQFF. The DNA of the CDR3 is TGTGCTAGCAGCTCCGGGACATCCGGATTGCAGTTCTTC.

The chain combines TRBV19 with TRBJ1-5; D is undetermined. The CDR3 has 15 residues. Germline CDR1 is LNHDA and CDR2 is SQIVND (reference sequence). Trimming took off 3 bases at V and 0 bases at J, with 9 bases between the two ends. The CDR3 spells CASSMAGNSNQPQHF. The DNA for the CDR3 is TGTGCCAGTAGTATGGCTGGGAATAGCAATCAGCCCCAGCATTTT.

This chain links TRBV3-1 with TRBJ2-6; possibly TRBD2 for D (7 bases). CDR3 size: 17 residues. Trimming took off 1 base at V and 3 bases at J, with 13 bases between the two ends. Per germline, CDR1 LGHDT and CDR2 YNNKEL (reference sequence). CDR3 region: CASSQVGGAHGANVLTF. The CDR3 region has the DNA TGTGCCAGCAGCCAAGTGGGGGGGGCGCATGGGGCCAACGTCCTGACTTTC. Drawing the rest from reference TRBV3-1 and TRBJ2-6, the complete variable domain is DTAVSQTPKYLVTQMGNDKSIKCEQNLGHDTMYWYKQDSKKFLKIMFSYNNKELIINETVPNRFSPKSPDKAHLNLHINSLELGDSAVYFCASSQVGGAHGANVLTFGAGSRLTVL.

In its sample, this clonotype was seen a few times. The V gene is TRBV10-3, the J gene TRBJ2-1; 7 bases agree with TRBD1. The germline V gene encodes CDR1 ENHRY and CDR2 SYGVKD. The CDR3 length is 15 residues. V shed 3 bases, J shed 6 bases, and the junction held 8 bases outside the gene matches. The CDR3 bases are TGTGCCATCAGTGAAACAGGGGCTAGGGGCAATGAGCAGTTCTTC. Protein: CAISETGARGNEQFF.

CDR3 residues: CASRPGQGPRGGSNSPLHF. As DNA, the CDR3 is TGTGCCAGCAGACCTGGACAGGGCCCGAGGGGGGGGTCAAATTCACCCCTCCACTTT. The chain links TRBV2 to TRBJ1-6, with TRBD1 matching over 8 bases. CDR3 length equals 19 residues. From germline, CDR1 is SNHLY and CDR2 FYNNEI. V dropped 6 bases and J dropped 7; count of bases not matched to a gene: 20.

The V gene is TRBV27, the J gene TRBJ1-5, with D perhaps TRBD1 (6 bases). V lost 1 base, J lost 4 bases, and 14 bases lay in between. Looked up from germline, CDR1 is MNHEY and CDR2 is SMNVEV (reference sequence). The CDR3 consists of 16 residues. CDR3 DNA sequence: TGTGCCAGCAGTTTATTAGGGACACCAAGGAATCAGCCCCAGCATTTT. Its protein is CASSLLGTPRNQPQHF.

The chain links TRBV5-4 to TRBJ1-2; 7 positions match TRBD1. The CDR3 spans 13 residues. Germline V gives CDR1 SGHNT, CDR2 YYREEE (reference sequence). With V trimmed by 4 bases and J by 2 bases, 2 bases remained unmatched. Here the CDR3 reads CASSRDRNYGYTF. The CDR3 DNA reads TGTGCCAGCAGCCGGGACAGAAACTATGGCTACACCTTC.

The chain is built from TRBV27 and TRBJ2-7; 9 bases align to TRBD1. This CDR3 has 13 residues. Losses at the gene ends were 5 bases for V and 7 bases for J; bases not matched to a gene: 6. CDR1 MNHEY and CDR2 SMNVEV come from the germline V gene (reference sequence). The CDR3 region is CASSLTTGGEQYF. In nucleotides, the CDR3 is TGTGCCAGCAGTCTCACGACAGGGGGGGAGCAGTACTTC.

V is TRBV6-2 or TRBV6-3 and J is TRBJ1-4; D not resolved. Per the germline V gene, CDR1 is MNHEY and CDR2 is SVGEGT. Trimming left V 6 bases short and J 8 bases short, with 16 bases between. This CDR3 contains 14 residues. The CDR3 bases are TGTGCCAGCAGATGGAGAACCCTGGGGGAAAAACTGTTTTTT. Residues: CASRWRTLGEKLFF.

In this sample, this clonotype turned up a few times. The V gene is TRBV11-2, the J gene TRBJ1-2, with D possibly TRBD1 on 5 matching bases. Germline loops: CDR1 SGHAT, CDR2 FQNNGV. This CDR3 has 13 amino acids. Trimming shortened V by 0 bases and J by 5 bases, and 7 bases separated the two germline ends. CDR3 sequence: CASSLDGTYGYTF. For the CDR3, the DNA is TGTGCCAGCAGCTTAGATGGGACTTATGGCTACACCTTC.